Below, 19 T cell receptor beta chains from the same sample are listed, as sequenced in a study of blood T cell repertoires in COVID-19. The method was immunoSEQ multiplex PCR; TCRdb's version includes in-frame clones alone and lacks a portion of them. The repertoire holds approximately 280,000 clones, with around 80% as singletons. Sequencing was performed on PBMCs or T cells enriched from blood (not recorded which). These receptors came from a middle-aged man who had been exposed to COVID-19.

Only one count was recorded for this clone. The chain couples TRBV10-1 to TRBJ2-7, with D hard to call. Trimming removed 6 bases at V and 6 bases at J, with 18 bases between. Germline assignment: CDR1 WNHNN and CDR2 SYGVQD (reference sequence). The CDR3 contains 14 residues. CDR3 coding DNA: TGCGCCAGCAGAGACGACCGGGTGGTCGGCGAGCAGTACTTC. This sequence encodes CASRDDRVVGEQYF.

The chain has TRBV5-1 and TRBJ1-2; 11 positions agree with TRBD1. Germline V gene sequence: CDR1 SGHRS, CDR2 YFSETQ. V was pared by 5 bases and J by 8 bases, with 8 bases of the junction left unmatched. The CDR3 loop spans 14 amino acids. For the CDR3, the DNA is TGCGCCAGCAGAGAAGGGGACAGGGGGTTGGGCTACACCTTC. Protein: CASREGDRGLGYTF.

This clone was counted between two and nine times. This chain joins TRBV4-1 and TRBJ2-2; 7 bases are shared with TRBD2. Germline CDR1 is MGHRA and CDR2 is YSYEKL. V dropped 4 bases and J dropped 7; count of bases not matched to a gene: 12. The CDR3 runs 16 residues. The CDR3 DNA sequence: TGCGCCAGCAGCCCCAGGGCGGGAGTAACGGGCGGGGAGCTGTTTTTT. It is translated as CASSPRAGVTGGELFF.

V is TRBV19 and J is TRBJ1-2; weak D call: TRBD1 (5 bases). The germline CDR1 and CDR2 sequences are LNHDA and SQIVND (reference sequence). The CDR3 has 14 residues. Trimming cost V 5 bases and J 2 bases, with 12 bases left between them. CDR3 coding DNA: TGTGCCAGTAGTGGCGACAGAAACAACTATGGCTACACCTTC. Encoded protein: CASSGDRNNYGYTF.

The genes are TRBV6-5 and TRBJ2-5, with 8 bases lining up with TRBD1. The length of the CDR3 is 14 residues. The germline gives CDR1 MNHEY, CDR2 SVGAGI. V shed 2 bases and J 5 bases; nucleotides not matched to a gene: 4. CDR3: CASSYVDRVETQYF. In DNA, the CDR3 is TGTGCCAGCAGTTACGTGGACAGGGTGGAGACCCAGTACTTC.

V usage is TRBV6-5 and J usage is TRBJ1-1; D gene unclear. This CDR3 region has 12 residues. Per the germline V gene, CDR1 is MNHEY and CDR2 is SVGAGI. V was trimmed by 2 bases and J by 5 bases, leaving 6 bases between them. For the CDR3, the DNA is TGTGCCAGCAGTTACGGGCAGACTGAAGCTTTCTTT. Translating gives CASSYGQTEAFF.

J is TRBJ2-7 and V is TRBV19; 8 positions match TRBD1. J lost 3 bases, V lost 5 bases, and 9 bases had no gene match. The CDR3 has 15 residues. Germline V gene data show CDR1 as LNHDA and CDR2 as SQIVND (reference sequence). The CDR3 region is CASSPQGGDFYEQYF. CDR3 DNA: TGTGCCAGTAGTCCACAGGGGGGTGATTTCTACGAGCAGTACTTC.

The gene calls are TRBV24-1 and TRBJ2-3, with 7 bases identical to TRBD1. The V gene's germline CDR1 is KGHDR and CDR2 SFDVKD. V lost 4 bases and J lost 7; bases outside the gene matches: 16. The CDR3 length is 17 residues. The CDR3: CATSDYWTGRSRNTQYF. The DNA for the CDR3 is TGTGCCACCAGTGACTACTGGACAGGCCGTAGCAGGAATACGCAGTATTTT.

The chain links TRBV25-1 to TRBJ1-2; D call uncertain. V was shortened by 4 bases and J by 2 bases, with 8 bases between the two germline ends. The length of the CDR3 is 13 residues. Germline CDR1 reads MGHDK; CDR2 reads SYGVNS. The CDR3 sequence is CASSGGGNYGYTF. CDR3 DNA: TGTGCCAGCAGTGGTGGCGGCAACTATGGCTACACCTTC.

The V gene is TRBV28, the J gene TRBJ1-2; 9 bases are shared with TRBD1. The CDR3 contains 16 residues. CDR1 is MDHEN and CDR2 is SYDVKM in the germline V gene. V lost 2 bases and J lost 2; bases outside the gene matches: 6. The CDR3 spells CASSLPPGQGNYGYTF. The CDR3 DNA follows: TGTGCCAGCAGTTTACCCCCGGGACAGGGCAACTATGGCTACACCTTC.

The J gene is TRBJ2-5, the V gene TRBV10-3, with TRBD2 identical over 7 bases. The J segment lost 5 bases and the V segment lost 0 bases, leaving 9 bases of the junction unmatched. The CDR3 totals 16 residues. Germline V CDR1 and CDR2: ENHRY, SYGVKD. CDR3 in DNA: TGTGCCATCAGTGAGTCGACCGGAGCGGGGAAGGAGACCCAGTACTTC. This sequence encodes CAISESTGAGKETQYF.

The rearrangement uses TRBV2 and TRBJ2-5; D is possibly TRBD2 (5 bases). The CDR3 has 13 amino acids. CDR1 is SNHLY, CDR2 FYNNEI, per germline. Here the CDR3 reads CVTNGEREETQYF. As DNA, the CDR3 is TGTGTCACCAACGGCGAGAGGGAAGAGACCCAGTACTTC.

This chain connects TRBV9 to TRBJ2-5; 7 nucleotides line up with TRBD1. The CDR3 is made up of 16 amino acids. After removal of 4 bases from V and 2 bases from J, the junction contained 11 bases not matched to a gene. CDR1 is SGDLS and CDR2 is YYNGEE in the germline V gene. The CDR3 is CASSRPTGFIQETQYF. The CDR3 DNA reads as TGTGCCAGCAGCAGACCGACAGGGTTCATTCAAGAGACCCAGTACTTC.

This clone was seen only a few times. The chain is built from TRBV7-9 and TRBJ2-7; TRBD1 might be the D (6 bases). The CDR3 spans 13 residues. The germline V gene has CDR1 SEHNR and CDR2 FQNEAQ (reference sequence). V shed 3 bases and J shed 6 bases, with 12 bases lying between them. For the CDR3, the DNA is TGTGCCAGCAGCTTTCCCCAGGGGATCGAGCAGTACTTC. It is translated as CASSFPQGIEQYF.

This clone was detected only once. V and J are TRBV5-1 and TRBJ1-1; TRBD1 aligns across 7 bases. With 3 bases clipped from V and 0 bases from J, the junction kept 2 bases outside the gene matches. Looked up from germline, CDR1 is SGHRS and CDR2 is YFSETQ. The CDR3 extends over 14 amino acids. CDR3 DNA sequence: TGCGCCAGCAGCTCGGGACAGATGAACACTGAAGCTTTCTTT. It codes for CASSSGQMNTEAFF.

This sequence joins TRBV6-4 and TRBJ2-1, with unresolved D. Per germline, CDR1 MRHNA and CDR2 SNTAGT. The CDR3 runs to 14 residues. The germline V and J ends were trimmed by 2 bases and 5 bases, with 10 bases remaining between them. CDR3 loop: CASSDIGRNNEQFF. The CDR3, as DNA: TGTGCCAGCAGTGACATTGGCCGAAACAATGAGCAGTTCTTC.

The chain carries TRBV3-1 (or the pseudogene TRBV3-2) and TRBJ2-3; 7 nucleotides align to TRBD2. V lost 1 base, J lost 4 bases, and 8 bases stayed unmatched. This CDR3 region has 16 residues. From germline, CDR1 is LGHDT and CDR2 YNNKEL (reference sequence). CDR3 loop: CASSQVTGGVADTQYF. In DNA, the CDR3 is TGTGCCAGCAGCCAAGTGACGGGAGGAGTAGCAGATACGCAGTATTTT.

The V gene is TRBV7-2, the J gene TRBJ2-1; 8 bases agree with TRBD1. CDR1 is SGHTA and CDR2 is FQGNSA in the germline V gene. This CDR3 comprises 15 residues. The J segment lost 2 bases and the V segment lost 5 bases, leaving 5 bases of the junction unmatched. The chain's CDR3 is CASSQDRAAYNEQFF. The CDR3 DNA reads TGTGCCAGCAGCCAGGACAGGGCCGCCTACAATGAGCAGTTCTTC.

The chain carries TRBV6-5 and TRBJ2-1; 10 nucleotides match TRBD2. With 6 bases clipped from V and 9 bases from J, the junction kept 8 bases outside the gene matches. Germline assignment: CDR1 MNHEY and CDR2 SVGAGI. The CDR3 contains 14 residues. CDR3 protein: CASRVASGSGEQFF. The CDR3 coding sequence is TGTGCCAGCAGGGTGGCTAGCGGGAGTGGTGAGCAGTTCTTC.